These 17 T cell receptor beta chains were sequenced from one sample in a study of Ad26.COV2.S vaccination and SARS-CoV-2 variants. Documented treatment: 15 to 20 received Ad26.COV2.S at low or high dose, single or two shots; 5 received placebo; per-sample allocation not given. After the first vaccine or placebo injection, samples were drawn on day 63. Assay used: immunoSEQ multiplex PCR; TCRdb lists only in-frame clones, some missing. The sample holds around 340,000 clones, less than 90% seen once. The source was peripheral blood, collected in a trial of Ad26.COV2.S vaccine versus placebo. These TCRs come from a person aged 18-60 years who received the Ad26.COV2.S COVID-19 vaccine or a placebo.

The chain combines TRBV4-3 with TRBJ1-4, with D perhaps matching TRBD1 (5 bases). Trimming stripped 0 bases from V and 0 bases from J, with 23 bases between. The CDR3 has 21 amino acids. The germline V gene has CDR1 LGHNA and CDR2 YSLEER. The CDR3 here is CASSQDKWRDSRDSTNEKLFF. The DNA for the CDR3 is TGCGCCAGCAGCCAAGATAAATGGAGAGACAGTAGAGATTCAACTAATGAAAAACTGTTTTTT.

In nucleotides, the CDR3 is TGTGCCAGACCAAAATCCATCAGACCCAATGAGCAGTTCTTC. Residues: CARPKSIRPNEQFF. The rearrangement uses TRBV21-1 and TRBJ2-1. TRBV21-1 is recorded as a pseudogene. The CDR3 loop spans 14 amino acids.

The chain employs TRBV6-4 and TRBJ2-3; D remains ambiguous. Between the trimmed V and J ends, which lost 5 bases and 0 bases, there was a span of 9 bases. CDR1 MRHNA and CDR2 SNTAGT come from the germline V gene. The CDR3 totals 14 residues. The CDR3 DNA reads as TGTGCCAGCAGTTTGGACGGGAGCACAGATACGCAGTATTTT. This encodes CASSLDGSTDTQYF.

The CDR3 DNA follows: TGTGCCAGCAGCTTATCACAGGGAGACACTGAAGCTTTCTTT. This sequence encodes CASSLSQGDTEAFF. The chain uses TRBV13 and TRBJ1-1, with D maybe TRBD1 (6 bases). V was trimmed by 2 bases and J by 3 bases, leaving 10 bases between them. The germline V gene encodes CDR1 PRHDT and CDR2 FYEKMQ (reference sequence). The CDR3 loop spans 14 amino acids.

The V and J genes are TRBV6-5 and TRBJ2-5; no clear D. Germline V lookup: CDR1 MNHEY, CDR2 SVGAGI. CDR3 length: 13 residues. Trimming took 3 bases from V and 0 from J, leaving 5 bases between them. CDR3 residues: CASSYAYQETQYF. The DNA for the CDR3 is TGTGCCAGCAGTTATGCGTACCAAGAGACCCAGTACTTC.

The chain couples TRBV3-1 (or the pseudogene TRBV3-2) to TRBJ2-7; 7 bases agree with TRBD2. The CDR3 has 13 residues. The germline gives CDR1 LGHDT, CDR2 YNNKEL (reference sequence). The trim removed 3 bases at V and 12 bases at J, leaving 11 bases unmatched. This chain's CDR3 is CASSQLGTTSSYF. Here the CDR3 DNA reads TGTGCCAGCAGCCAGCTCGGGACTACATCCTCGTACTTC.

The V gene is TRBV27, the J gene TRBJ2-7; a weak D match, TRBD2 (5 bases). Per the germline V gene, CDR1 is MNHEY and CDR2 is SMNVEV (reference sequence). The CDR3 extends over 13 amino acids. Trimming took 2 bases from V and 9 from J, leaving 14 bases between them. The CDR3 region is CASSLKGVPLQYF. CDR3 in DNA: TGTGCCAGCAGTTTAAAGGGAGTCCCTCTGCAGTACTTC.

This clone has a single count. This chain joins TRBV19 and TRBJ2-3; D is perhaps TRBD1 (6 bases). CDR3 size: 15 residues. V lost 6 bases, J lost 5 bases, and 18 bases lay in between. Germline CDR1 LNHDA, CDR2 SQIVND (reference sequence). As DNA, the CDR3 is TGTGCCAGTAGCCTTCAGGGGTGGACCAAAGATACGCAGTATTTT. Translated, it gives CASSLQGWTKDTQYF.

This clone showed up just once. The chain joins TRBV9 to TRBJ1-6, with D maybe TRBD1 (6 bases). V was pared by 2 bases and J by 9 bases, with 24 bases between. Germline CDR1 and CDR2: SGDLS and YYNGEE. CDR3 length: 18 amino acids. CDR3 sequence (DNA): TGTGCCAGCAGCGTCAGCCCCACGACAGGCGGGTTGAGTTCACCCCTCCACTTT. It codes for CASSVSPTTGGLSSPLHF.

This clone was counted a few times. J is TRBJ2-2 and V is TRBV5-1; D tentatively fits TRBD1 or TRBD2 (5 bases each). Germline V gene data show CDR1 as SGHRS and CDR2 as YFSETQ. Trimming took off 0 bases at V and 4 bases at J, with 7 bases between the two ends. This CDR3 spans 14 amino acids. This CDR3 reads CASSLGGPTGELFF. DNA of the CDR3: TGCGCCAGCAGCTTGGGGGGACCCACCGGGGAGCTGTTTTTT.

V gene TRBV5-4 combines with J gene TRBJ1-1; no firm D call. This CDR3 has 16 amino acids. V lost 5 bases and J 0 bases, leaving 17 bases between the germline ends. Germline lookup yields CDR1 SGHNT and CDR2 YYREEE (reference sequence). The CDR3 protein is CASSSPRTGMNTEAFF. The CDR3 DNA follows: TGTGCCAGCAGTTCCCCAAGGACGGGGATGAACACTGAAGCTTTCTTT.

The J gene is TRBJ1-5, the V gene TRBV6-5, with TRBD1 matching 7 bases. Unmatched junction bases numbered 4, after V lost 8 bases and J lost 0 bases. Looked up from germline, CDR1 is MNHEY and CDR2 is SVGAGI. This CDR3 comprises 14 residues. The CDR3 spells CASGTAHSNQPQHF. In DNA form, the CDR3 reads TGTGCCAGCGGGACAGCTCATAGCAATCAGCCCCAGCATTTT.

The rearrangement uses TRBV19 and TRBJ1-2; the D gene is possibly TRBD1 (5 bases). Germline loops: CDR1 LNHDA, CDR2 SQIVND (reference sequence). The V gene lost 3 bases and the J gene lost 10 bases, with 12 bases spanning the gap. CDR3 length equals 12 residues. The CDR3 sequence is CASSITRVDYTF. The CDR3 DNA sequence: TGTGCCAGTAGTATCACCAGGGTGGACTACACCTTC.

CDR3 bases: TGTGCCAGCAGCGTAAATCCTTCCTTCGCAGAGACCCAGTACTTC. Encoded protein: CASSVNPSFAETQYF. V usage is TRBV9 and J usage is TRBJ2-5; D remains unclear. V was trimmed by 1 base and J by 4 bases, leaving 14 bases between them. CDR1 is SGDLS, CDR2 YYNGEE, per germline. This CDR3 is built from 15 residues.

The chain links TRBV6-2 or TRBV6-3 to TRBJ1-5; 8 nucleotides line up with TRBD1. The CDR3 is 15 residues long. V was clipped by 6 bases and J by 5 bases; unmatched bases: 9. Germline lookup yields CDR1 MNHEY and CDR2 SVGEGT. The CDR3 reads CASSLDRGWYQPQHF. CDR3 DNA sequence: TGTGCCAGCAGCCTCGACAGGGGTTGGTATCAGCCCCAGCATTTT.

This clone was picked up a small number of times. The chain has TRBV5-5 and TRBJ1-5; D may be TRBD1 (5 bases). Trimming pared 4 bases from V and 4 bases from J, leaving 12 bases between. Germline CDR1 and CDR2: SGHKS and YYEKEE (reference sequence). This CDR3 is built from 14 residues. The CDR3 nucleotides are TGTGCCAGCAGCAAGGGACTACAGAATCAGCCCCAGCATTTT. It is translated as CASSKGLQNQPQHF.

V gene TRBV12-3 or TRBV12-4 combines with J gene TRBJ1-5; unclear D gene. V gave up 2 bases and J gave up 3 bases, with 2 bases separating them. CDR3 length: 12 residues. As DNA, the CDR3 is TGTGCCAGCAGTTTACTCAATCAGCCCCAGCATTTT. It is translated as CASSLLNQPQHF.